Below are 10 T cell receptor beta chains sequenced from a single sample in a study of memory CD4+ T cells and cytomegalovirus serostatus. TCRdb's copy holds only in-frame clones and misses some; the assay was immunoSEQ multiplex PCR. The profile shows just over 25,000 clones, roughly 76% of them singletons. Single viable CD3+CD4+CD8-CD45RO+ cells were sorted as the memory CD4+ T cells. Specimen: memory CD4+ T cells from blood. The receptor set was obtained from an adult in good health and CMV-seronegative.

This clone was counted only a few times. The V call is TRBV28, the J call TRBJ1-1; tentative D call: TRBD1 (5 bases). The germline gives CDR1 MDHEN, CDR2 SYDVKM. With 6 bases removed from V and 4 bases from J, the gap between germline ends came to 12 bases. This CDR3 region has 13 residues. The CDR3 here is CASRAQVGTEAFF. The CDR3 bases are TGTGCCAGCAGGGCACAGGTGGGCACTGAAGCTTTCTTT.

This rearrangement joins TRBV5-1 to TRBJ2-6, with 10 bases matching TRBD1. This CDR3 spans 19 amino acids. Trimming cost V 1 base and J 2 bases; bases outside gene matches: 9. Germline V gene sequence: CDR1 SGHRS, CDR2 YFSETQ. This CDR3 reads CASSLSGQGLGAGANVLTF. CDR3 DNA sequence: TGCGCCAGCAGCTTGTCGGGACAGGGGCTAGGGGCTGGGGCCAACGTCCTGACTTTC.

The J gene is TRBJ1-3, the V gene TRBV5-1; D is unclear. With 0 bases removed from V and 0 bases from J, the gap between germline ends came to 7 bases. The CDR3 totals 15 residues. The V gene's germline CDR1 is SGHRS and CDR2 YFSETQ. The DNA of the CDR3 is TGCGCCAGCAGCTTGGAAACAGTCTCTGGAAACACCATATATTTT. Translated: CASSLETVSGNTIYF. The full variable domain, rest sourced from reference TRBV5-1 and TRBJ1-3, is KAGVTQTPRYLIKTRGQQVTLSCSPISGHRSVSWYQQTPGQGLQFLFEYFSETQRNKGNFPGRFSGRQFSNSRSEMNVSTLELGDSALYLCASSLETVSGNTIYFGEGSWLTVV.

This sequence joins TRBV7-2 and TRBJ2-1; 9 nucleotides match TRBD2. The length of the CDR3 is 16 residues. V gave up 8 bases and J gave up 4 bases; unmatched junction bases: 12. CDR1 is SGHTA, CDR2 FQGNSA, per germline. The CDR3 loop reads CASRRAGGSRYNEQFF. The DNA of the CDR3 is TGTGCCAGCCGGAGGGCGGGAGGGAGCCGGTACAATGAGCAGTTCTTC.

The chain has TRBV6-4 and TRBJ1-1; a weak D match, TRBD1 (5 bases). In germline, CDR1 is MRHNA, CDR2 SNTAGT. V dropped 3 bases and J dropped 4 bases, with 12 bases sitting between them. This CDR3 spans 14 amino acids. In DNA form, the CDR3 reads TGTGCCAGCAGTGAATTGGCAGGGACCACTGAAGCTTTCTTT. Translation: CASSELAGTTEAFF.

The V and J genes are TRBV6-1 and TRBJ1-1, with D perhaps matching TRBD1 (5 bases). Trimming cost V 4 bases and J 4 bases, with 10 bases left between them. CDR3 length: 13 residues. The germline gives CDR1 MNHNS, CDR2 SASEGT. The CDR3 DNA follows: TGTGCCAGCAGTGGTTCAGGGTTCACTGAAGCTTTCTTT. Protein product: CASSGSGFTEAFF.

The chain couples TRBV6-5 to TRBJ1-3; 11 bases line up with TRBD1. Germline loops: CDR1 MNHEY, CDR2 SVGAGI. Trimming at V came to 1 base and at J to 2 bases, leaving 1 base not matched to a gene. The CDR3 contains 16 residues. CDR3 sequence: CASSYWTGGPGNTIYF. DNA of the CDR3: TGTGCCAGCAGTTACTGGACAGGGGGCCCTGGAAACACCATATATTTT.

The chain has TRBV11-2 and TRBJ1-1, with D unclear. Germline V CDR1 and CDR2: SGHAT, FQNNGV. This CDR3 spans 14 amino acids. Between the trimmed V and J ends, which lost 6 bases and 0 bases, there was a span of 11 bases. This CDR3 reads CASRPDGLNTEAFF. CDR3 in DNA: TGTGCCAGCAGACCTGACGGATTGAACACTGAAGCTTTCTTT.

The gene calls are TRBV5-1 and TRBJ2-6; D is undetermined. Trimming stripped 3 bases from V and 4 bases from J, with 14 bases between. From germline, CDR1 is SGHRS and CDR2 YFSETQ. CDR3 length: 16 amino acids. Written as DNA, the CDR3 is TGCGCCAGCAGCTACTCGTGGGGTGGAGGGGCCAACGTCCTGACTTTC. This codes for CASSYSWGGGANVLTF.

This chain joins TRBV4-2 and TRBJ1-5, with a possible D match to TRBD1 (6 bases). The CDR3 extends over 13 amino acids. V gave up 4 bases and J gave up 5 bases, with 9 bases separating them. Germline CDR1 LGHNA, CDR2 YNFKEQ. CDR3 DNA sequence: TGTGCCAGCAGCCTAGCAGGGGATCAGCCCCAGCATTTT. Amino acids: CASSLAGDQPQHF.